Following are 21 T cell receptor beta chains from one sample sequenced in a study of OX40 agonist ivuxolimab in advanced cancers. The table came from immunoSEQ multiplex PCR; TCRdb's copy has only in-frame clones and leaves some out. The table shows more than 85,000 clones, with around 90% occurring only once. Sequences were derived from CD4+ or CD8+ T cells sorted from blood, sampled in a trial of the OX40 agonist ivuxolimab. All receptors derive from an adult with an advanced solid tumor such as melanoma, head and neck, liver or kidney cancer.

This chain joins TRBV19 and TRBJ1-5; tentative D call: TRBD1 (5 bases). This CDR3 has 14 amino acids. The V end was cut by 4 bases, the J end by 1 base, with 8 bases between. The V gene's germline CDR1 is LNHDA and CDR2 SQIVND (reference sequence). This CDR3 is CASSRGDSNQPQHF. DNA for the CDR3: TGTGCCAGTAGTAGGGGGGACAGCAATCAGCCCCAGCATTTT.

In this sample, this clone turned up a few times. The chain uses TRBV6-5 and TRBJ2-7, with unresolved D. Germline V gene lookup returns CDR1 MNHEY and CDR2 SVGAGI. The CDR3 sequence is 14 residues long. The ends were cut back, 2 bases at V and 3 bases at J, with 11 bases in the middle. CDR3 region: CASSYMPELYEQYF. CDR3 nucleotide sequence: TGTGCCAGCAGTTACATGCCGGAACTCTACGAGCAGTACTTC.

The chain is built from TRBV7-2 and TRBJ2-1; 11 nucleotides align to TRBD2. The V segment lost 4 bases and the J segment 6 bases; nucleotides outside the gene matches: 11. Germline V gives CDR1 SGHTA, CDR2 FQGNSA. This CDR3 comprises 17 residues. The CDR3 nucleotides read TGTGCCAGCAGCTCCGCTACGGTAGCGGGAGGGCCCAATGAGCAGTTCTTC. Translation: CASSSATVAGGPNEQFF.

V usage is TRBV11-2 and J usage is TRBJ2-3, with D maybe TRBD2 (6 bases). CDR3 length equals 15 residues. The germline V gene encodes CDR1 SGHAT and CDR2 FQNNGV. Trimming pared 1 base from V and 5 bases from J, leaving 13 bases between. In DNA, the CDR3 is TGTGCCAGCAGCTTAGGACGGGAGTGGAGAGATACGCAGTATTTT. Translation gives CASSLGREWRDTQYF.

The DNA of the CDR3 is TGTGCCAGTAGTGCCATCCGGGACGGCACTAACTATGGCTACACCTTC. Amino acid sequence: CASSAIRDGTNYGYTF. The chain combines TRBV19 with TRBJ1-2, with D possibly matching TRBD1 (5 bases). The CDR3 runs to 16 residues. CDR1 is LNHDA, CDR2 SQIVND, per germline (reference sequence). Trimming took off 5 bases at V and 0 bases at J, with 16 bases between the two ends. Full variable domain (outside the CDR3, taken from reference TRBV19 and TRBJ1-2): DGGITQSPKYLFRKEGQNVTLSCEQNLNHDAMYWYRQDPGQGLRLIYYSQIVNDFQKGDIAEGYSVSREKKESFPLTVTSAQKNPTAFYLCASSAIRDGTNYGYTFGSGTRLTVV.

V gene TRBV7-2 combines with J gene TRBJ2-5, with 7 bases fitting TRBD1. The trim removed 3 bases at V and 4 bases at J, leaving 8 bases unmatched. Germline assignment: CDR1 SGHTA and CDR2 FQGNSA. CDR3 length equals 15 residues. The CDR3 nucleotides are TGTGCCAGCAGCTTTCAGGGGGTAGGGGGAGAGACCCAGTACTTC. This codes for CASSFQGVGGETQYF.

The V and J genes are TRBV28 and TRBJ2-5, with TRBD1 as a possible D gene (5 bases). The CDR3 spans 12 residues. The germline gives CDR1 MDHEN, CDR2 SYDVKM. V shed 6 bases and J shed 0 bases, with 5 bases lying between them. The CDR3 nucleotides read TGTGCCAGCAGAGGGGACCAAGAGACCCAGTACTTC. This codes for CASRGDQETQYF.

V and J are TRBV28 and TRBJ1-3, with D possibly being TRBD1 (5 bases). This CDR3 spans 19 amino acids. V was pared by 6 bases and J by 4 bases, with 28 bases between. Germline V CDR1 and CDR2: MDHEN, SYDVKM. The CDR3 DNA reads as TGTGCCAGCAGCTACCCGGGACTCATTACGGGGACTTCAGGAAACACCATATATTTT. Its translation: CASSYPGLITGTSGNTIYF.

For the CDR3, the DNA is TGTGCCAGCAGCCCCCGGGACGGGCCGAGAAGCTCCTATAATTCACCCCTCCACTTT. Translation: CASSPRDGPRSSYNSPLHF. The genes are TRBV7-3 and TRBJ1-6, with D possibly matching TRBD1 (5 bases). The germline CDR1 and CDR2 sequences are SGHTA and FQGTGA. This CDR3 has 19 residues. V shed 5 bases and J shed 0 bases, with 20 bases lying between them.

The chain is built from TRBV27 and TRBJ2-7, with TRBD1 matching over 8 bases. The germline V gene has CDR1 MNHEY and CDR2 SMNVEV (reference sequence). This CDR3 is built from 13 residues. J lost 2 bases, V lost 6 bases, and 3 bases had no gene match. The DNA for the CDR3 is TGTGCCAGCAGACGGACAGGGCCCTACGAGCAGTACTTC. Translating gives CASRRTGPYEQYF.

This sequence joins TRBV6-6 and TRBJ2-3; 15 bases align to TRBD2. Germline V lookup: CDR1 MNHNY, CDR2 SVGAGI (reference sequence). This CDR3 has 16 amino acids. The trim removed 7 bases at V and 6 bases at J, leaving 8 bases unmatched. CDR3 bases: TGTGCCAGCACCACTCGGACTAGCGGGAGGGATGATACGCAGTATTTT. Its translation: CASTTRTSGRDDTQYF.

The chain uses TRBV30 and TRBJ2-7; no reliable D call. This CDR3 is 15 amino acids long. Trimming removed 3 bases at V and 3 bases at J, with 18 bases between. CDR1 is GTSNPN and CDR2 is SVGIG in the germline V gene (reference sequence). CDR3: CAWSALDQVLYEQYF. Here the CDR3 DNA reads TGTGCCTGGAGCGCTTTGGATCAGGTACTCTACGAGCAGTACTTC.

The chain is built from TRBV4-1 and TRBJ2-7; 7 bases are shared with TRBD2. Germline values: CDR1 MGHRA, CDR2 YSYEKL. The J segment lost 5 bases and the V segment lost 6 bases, leaving 7 bases of the junction unmatched. The CDR3 covers 13 residues. CDR3 in amino acids: CASSRGTTNEQYF. The CDR3 DNA reads as TGCGCCAGCAGTCGCGGGACTACAAACGAGCAGTACTTC.

The V gene is TRBV28, the J gene TRBJ1-3, with 9 bases that match TRBD1. This CDR3 contains 17 residues. Germline V CDR1 and CDR2: MDHEN, SYDVKM. V shed 5 bases, J shed 7 bases, and the junction held 15 bases outside the gene matches. The CDR3 DNA reads TGTGCCAGCAGTCCTCCGGAACAGGGGGCGAGGGGGAACACCATATATTTT. Translated, it gives CASSPPEQGARGNTIYF. Full variable domain (remainder filled in from reference TRBV28 and TRBJ1-3): DVKVTQSSRYLVKRTGEKVFLECVQDMDHENMFWYRQDPGLGLRLIYFSYDVKMKEKGDIPEGYSVSREKKERFSLILESASTNQTSMYLCASSPPEQGARGNTIYFGEGSWLTVV.

The chain combines TRBV27 with TRBJ1-6, with D possibly matching TRBD1 (5 bases). The V end lost 2 bases, the J end lost 7 bases, and 15 bases lay between the germline ends. Germline V lookup: CDR1 MNHEY, CDR2 SMNVEV (reference sequence). The CDR3 consists of 16 residues. CDR3 region: CASSLRGWGGNSPLHF. The CDR3 nucleotides read TGTGCCAGCAGTTTAAGAGGTTGGGGGGGGAATTCACCCCTCCACTTT.

The V and J genes are TRBV7-6 and TRBJ2-1; TRBD2 aligns across 8 bases. This CDR3 comprises 14 residues. J was trimmed by 7 bases and V by 4 bases; bases with no gene match: 6. The germline V gene has CDR1 SGHVS and CDR2 FNYEAQ. The CDR3 sequence: CASSSRASGNEQFF. The CDR3 coding sequence is TGTGCCAGCAGCTCCCGCGCTAGCGGGAATGAGCAGTTCTTC.

V and J are TRBV5-1 and TRBJ1-4; 8 bases line up with TRBD1. Losses at the gene ends were 0 bases for V and 8 bases for J; bases not matched to a gene: 3. Germline CDR1 is SGHRS and CDR2 is YFSETQ. The length of the CDR3 is 14 residues. CDR3 amino acids: CASSLGQGREKLFF. CDR3 sequence (DNA): TGCGCCAGCAGCTTGGGACAGGGGAGAGAAAAACTGTTTTTT.

This clone occurred once. The chain is built from TRBV29-1 and TRBJ2-1; 10 nucleotides match TRBD1. The CDR3 consists of 16 residues. The germline V gene has CDR1 SQVTM and CDR2 ANQGSEA. J was trimmed by 3 bases and V by 5 bases; bases with no gene match: 10. The CDR3 spells CSVYTPGQGLYNEQFF. The CDR3, as DNA: TGCAGCGTTTACACCCCGGGACAGGGGCTCTACAATGAGCAGTTCTTC.

This rearrangement joins TRBV7-3 to TRBJ2-7; 8 nucleotides match TRBD2. The germline CDR1 and CDR2 sequences are SGHTA and FQGTGA. This CDR3 has 15 residues. The junction had 5 bases not matched to a gene; V was cut back by 0 bases and J by 4 bases. CDR3 in amino acids: CASSLTSGLGYEQYF. The CDR3 DNA reads as TGTGCCAGCAGCTTAACGTCGGGACTAGGTTACGAGCAGTACTTC.

The rearrangement joins TRBV18 to TRBJ1-2, with D unclear. Trimming shortened V by 6 bases and J by 4 bases, and 15 bases separated the two germline ends. CDR3 size: 14 residues. The germline CDR1 and CDR2 sequences are KGHSH and LQKENI. The CDR3 DNA is TGTGCCAGCTCCACCCCCGGACGAAGCTATGGCTACACCTTC. Its translation is CASSTPGRSYGYTF.

The chain links TRBV5-5 to TRBJ1-1, with D unresolved. V lost 0 bases, J lost 8 bases, and 5 bases lay in between. The length of the CDR3 is 11 residues. Germline V gene data show CDR1 as SGHKS and CDR2 as YYEKEE (reference sequence). CDR3: CASSLDREAFF. The CDR3 bases are TGTGCCAGCAGCTTGGACAGAGAAGCTTTCTTT.